There are many counts of the clone carrying this T cell receptor beta chain. The antigen is unknown. J lost 2 bases, V lost 6 bases, and 5 bases had no gene match. This CDR3 is built from 15 residues. Looked up from germline, CDR1 is MNHNS and CDR2 is SASEGT. Quantitative 5'-RACE with molecular barcodes was used to make the TCR beta libraries. TCRdb re-derived calls from the 5' RACE reads in MiXCR, one entry per CDR3 protein. Here the sample spans about 400,000 distinct CDR3 sequences, 20% being singletons. The data are from a study of CD8 T cells in ankylosing spondylitis. Whole-study results and caveats: Clones tied to disease were said to be significantly enriched in matched ankylosing spondylitis synovial fluid. Clones linked to the disease showed a CD8+ phenotype. They occurred at relatively low frequencies in peripheral blood.

This receptor was obtained from a male donor with ankylosing spondylitis or in good health (not recorded which). Sequenced sample: blood, either unsorted or a sorted T cell fraction (not recorded which). The chain combines TRBV6-1 with TRBJ2-3, with TRBD2 matching 10 bases. CDR3 amino acids: CASSLSGGATDTQYF. DNA of the CDR3: TGTGCCAGCAGCCTGAGCGGGGGGGCCACAGATACGCAGTATTTT.